Each of the 11 T cell receptor beta chains below was sequenced from the same sample in a study of cytomegalovirus exposure and HLA in healthy donors. Primers included in the PCR were 60 Vbeta and 13 Jbeta primers. Assay: immunoSEQ multiplex PCR; the TCRdb copy retains only in-frame clones and omits some. Of about 130,000 clones listed, less than 85% are singletons. The sample was PBMCs. The origin of the receptors is a male donor in good health and CMV-seronegative.

CDR3 nucleotide sequence: TGTGCCAGCAGCCAAGGGTACAGGGGGAAGGTTTTAAACTATGGCTACACCTTC. Its protein product is CASSQGYRGKVLNYGYTF. The gene calls are TRBV14 and TRBJ1-2; 8 bases align to TRBD1. There are 18 residues in the CDR3. Germline V gene sequence: CDR1 SGHDN, CDR2 FVKESK. With V trimmed by 1 base and J by 2 bases, 12 bases remained unmatched.

Written as DNA, the CDR3 is TGCGCCAGCAGCCAAGGCCCCGTGCCAGTAAAGAGCGCAGATACGCAGTATTTT. It yields the protein CASSQGPVPVKSADTQYF. The chain is built from TRBV4-1 and TRBJ2-3; D is ambiguous. This CDR3 contains 18 residues. The V end was cut by 1 base, the J end by 4 bases, with 21 bases between. The germline gives CDR1 MGHRA, CDR2 YSYEKL.

The chain combines TRBV25-1 with TRBJ2-2; D perhaps matches TRBD1 (6 bases). The V gene's germline CDR1 is MGHDK and CDR2 SYGVNS. Trimming left V 6 bases short and J 3 bases short, with 14 bases between. The CDR3 covers 15 residues. DNA for the CDR3: TGTGCCAGCAGACCTCCGGGACAAGACACCGGGGAGCTGTTTTTT. This sequence encodes CASRPPGQDTGELFF. The variable domain in full, with the rest retrieved from reference TRBV25-1 and TRBJ2-2, is EADIYQTPRYLVIGTGKKITLECSQTMGHDKMYWYQQDPGMELHLIHYSYGVNSTEKGDLSSESTVSRIRTEHFPLTLESARPSHTSQYLCASRPPGQDTGELFFGEGSRLTVL.

CDR3 coding DNA: TGTGCCAGCAGCTTCCCAGTTCAAGAGACCCAGTACTTC. Translated, it gives CASSFPVQETQYF. The chain joins TRBV7-9 to TRBJ2-5, with no clear D. CDR3 size: 13 residues. The V gene lost 3 bases and the J gene lost 2 bases, with 7 bases spanning the gap. In germline, CDR1 is SEHNR, CDR2 FQNEAQ (reference sequence).

The table lists this clone with a count of one. This chain uses TRBV28 with TRBJ1-4, with D perhaps matching TRBD1 (6 bases). This CDR3 is built from 14 residues. Trimming pared 4 bases from V and 7 bases from J, leaving 13 bases between. Germline V gene data show CDR1 as MDHEN and CDR2 as SYDVKM. In DNA form, the CDR3 reads TGTGCCAGCAGTTCGGCAGGGGTCACTGAAAAACTGTTTTTT. Protein product: CASSSAGVTEKLFF.

This chain connects TRBV18 to TRBJ1-4; a weak D match, TRBD1 (6 bases). The CDR3 is 16 residues long. The germline gives CDR1 KGHSH, CDR2 LQKENI. Trimming cost V 4 bases and J 5 bases, with 17 bases left between them. The CDR3 region has the DNA TGTGCCAGCTCACGTAATTTGCAGGGGCTGAATGAAAAACTGTTTTTT. It codes for CASSRNLQGLNEKLFF. Full variable domain (rest looked up from reference TRBV18 and TRBJ1-4): NAGVMQNPRHLVRRRGQEARLRCSPMKGHSHVYWYRQLPEEGLKFMVYLQKENIIDESGMPKERFSAEFPKEGPSILRIQQVVRGDSAAYFCASSRNLQGLNEKLFFGSGTQLSVL.

This CDR3 reads CAISLGDSGRGYMNTEAFF. The CDR3 coding sequence is TGTGCCATCAGCCTCGGGGACTCCGGGCGGGGGTACATGAACACTGAAGCTTTCTTT. The V call is TRBV10-3, the J call TRBJ1-1, with D maybe TRBD1 (5 bases). This CDR3 region has 19 residues. V was cut by 6 bases and J by 0 bases, with 26 bases left in between. The germline CDR1 and CDR2 sequences are ENHRY and SYGVKD.

The chain employs TRBV5-1 and TRBJ2-1, with D uncertain. Trimming pared 4 bases from V and 5 bases from J, leaving 13 bases between. The CDR3 has 14 amino acids. The germline V gene encodes CDR1 SGHRS and CDR2 YFSETQ. CDR3: CASSVQPVHNEQFF. The CDR3 DNA reads TGCGCCAGCAGCGTCCAACCGGTACACAATGAGCAGTTCTTC.

A remark on this clone: A read error may produce the germline difference seen at one junction end. The chain recombines TRBV5-5 with TRBJ2-4, with D maybe TRBD2 (5 bases). Germline V gives CDR1 SGHKS, CDR2 YYEKEE (reference sequence). The CDR3 consists of 14 residues. This chain's CDR3 is CASSSQLAKNSQYF. The CDR3 DNA follows: TGTGCCAGCAGCTCACAGCTAGCCAAAAACAGTCAGTACTTC.

The genes are TRBV28 and TRBJ1-4, with D tentatively TRBD1 (5 bases). Germline CDR1 is MDHEN and CDR2 is SYDVKM. The V gene lost 5 bases and the J gene lost 0 bases, with 7 bases spanning the gap. The CDR3 covers 14 residues. The CDR3 DNA reads TGTGCCAGCAGTCCAGGGCCAACTAATGAAAAACTGTTTTTT. It is translated as CASSPGPTNEKLFF.

V is TRBV19 and J is TRBJ1-5, with 12 nucleotides matching TRBD1. This CDR3 region has 16 residues. The trim removed 7 bases at V and 6 bases at J, leaving 10 bases unmatched. Germline-derived CDR1 and CDR2 are LNHDA and SQIVND (reference sequence). The CDR3 loop reads CASNRPGTGGIQPQHF. The CDR3 bases are TGTGCCAGTAACCGCCCCGGGACAGGGGGCATTCAGCCCCAGCATTTT.